The 5 T cell receptor beta chains given below trace back to one sample, sequenced in a study of T cell repertoires in cytomegalovirus infection. TCRdb used MiXCR to reprocess the reads, holding one entry per CDR3 protein. The table shows around 440,000 distinct CDR3 sequences, with around 10% occurring only once. Sample: PBMCs. The receptors were gathered from a human donor in good health (CMV status not recorded). Some clones in this sample may be carry-over from other donors' samples.

On this clonotype: A read error may explain this, as a much larger clone is one base away. The chain joins TRBV6-8 to TRBJ1-1, with D unresolved. This CDR3 contains 14 residues. The germline V gene encodes CDR1 MNHGY and CDR2 SAAAGT. CDR3 region: CASSVETMNTEAIF. In DNA form, the CDR3 reads TGTGCCAGCAGTGTTGAGACAATGAACACTGAAGCTATCTTT.

This clonotype was recorded many times. The chain employs TRBV5-4 and TRBJ1-1, with unresolved D. The CDR3 spans 12 residues. Per the germline V gene, CDR1 is SGHNT and CDR2 is YYREEE (reference sequence). The V gene lost 4 bases and the J gene lost 5 bases, with 9 bases spanning the gap. The CDR3 here is CASSLGKTEAFF. As DNA, the CDR3 is TGTGCCAGCAGCCTGGGAAAGACTGAAGCTTTCTTT.

This clonotype was detected ten times or more. The chain uses TRBV7-2 and TRBJ2-3, with 7 bases identical to TRBD2. This CDR3 is built from 14 residues. J lost 2 bases, V lost 5 bases, and 4 bases had no gene match. CDR1 SGHTA and CDR2 FQGNSA come from the germline V gene. The CDR3 is CASSRTRPTDTQYF. DNA of the CDR3: TGTGCCAGCAGCCGGACTAGACCCACAGATACGCAGTATTTT.

This clonotype occurred a few times. The genes are TRBV4-1 and TRBJ2-5; TRBD1 or TRBD2 may be the D gene (5 bases each). Trimming removed 1 base at V and 5 bases at J, with 11 bases between. The CDR3 loop spans 14 amino acids. Germline CDR1 is MGHRA and CDR2 is YSYEKL. In nucleotides, the CDR3 is TGCGCCAGCAGCCAAGCTGGGGGATCGGAGACCCAGTACTTC. It codes for CASSQAGGSETQYF.

The sample holds many counts of this clonotype. The V gene is TRBV2, the J gene TRBJ2-1; D is unresolved. V dropped 4 bases and J dropped 2 bases, with 15 bases sitting between them. Per the germline V gene, CDR1 is SNHLY and CDR2 is FYNNEI. The CDR3 runs to 16 residues. CDR3 region: CASSGKALRAYNEQFF. In DNA, the CDR3 is TGTGCCAGCAGTGGGAAGGCTTTACGAGCCTACAATGAGCAGTTCTTC.